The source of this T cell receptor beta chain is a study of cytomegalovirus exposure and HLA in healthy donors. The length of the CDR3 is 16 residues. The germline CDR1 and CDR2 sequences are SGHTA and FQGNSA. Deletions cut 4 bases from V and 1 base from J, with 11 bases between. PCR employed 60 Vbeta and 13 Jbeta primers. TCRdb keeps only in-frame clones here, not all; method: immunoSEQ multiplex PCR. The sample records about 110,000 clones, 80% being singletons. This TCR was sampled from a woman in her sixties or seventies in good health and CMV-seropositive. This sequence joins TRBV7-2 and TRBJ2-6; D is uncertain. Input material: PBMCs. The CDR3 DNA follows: TGTGCCAGCAGCTCGCGACTGATATCTGGGGCCAACGTCCTGACTTTC. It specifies CASSSRLISGANVLTF.